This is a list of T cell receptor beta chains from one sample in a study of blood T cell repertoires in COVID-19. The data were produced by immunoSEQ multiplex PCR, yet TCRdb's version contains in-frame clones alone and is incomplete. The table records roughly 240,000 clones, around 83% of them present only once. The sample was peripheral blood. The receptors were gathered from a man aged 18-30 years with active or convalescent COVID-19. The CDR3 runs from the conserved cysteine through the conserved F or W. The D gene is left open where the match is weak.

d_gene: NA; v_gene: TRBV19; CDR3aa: CASSISRRAFF
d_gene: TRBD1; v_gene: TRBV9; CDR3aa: CASSYLTGVDTEAFF
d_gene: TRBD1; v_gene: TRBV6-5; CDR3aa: CASSYRDRVTTEAFF
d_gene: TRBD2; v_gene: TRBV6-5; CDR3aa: CASSSGGDTDTQYF
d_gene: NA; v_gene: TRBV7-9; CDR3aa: CASWQGKHYGYTF
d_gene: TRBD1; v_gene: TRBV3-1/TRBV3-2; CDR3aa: CASSQEGTGGEKLFF
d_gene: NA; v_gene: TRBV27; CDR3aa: CASSRRLGGTDTQYF
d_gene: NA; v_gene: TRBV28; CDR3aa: CASSSPGSDIYEQYF
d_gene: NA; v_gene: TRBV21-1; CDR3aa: CASSNLGQGAFSSGNTIYF
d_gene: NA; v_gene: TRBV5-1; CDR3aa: CASSQDRLSGNTIYF
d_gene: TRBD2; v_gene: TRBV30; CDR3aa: CAWSVPGLAEFF
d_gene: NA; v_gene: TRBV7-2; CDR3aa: CASSIDSGGGGEQFF
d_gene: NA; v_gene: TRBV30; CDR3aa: CAWSYRASPLHF
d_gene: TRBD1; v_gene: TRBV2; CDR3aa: CASSGDMGQGFNQPQHF
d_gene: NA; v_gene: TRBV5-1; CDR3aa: CASSLARGSGELFF
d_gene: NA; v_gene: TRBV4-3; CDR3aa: CASAPGMNTEAFF
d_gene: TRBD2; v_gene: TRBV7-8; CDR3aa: CASSLAPAGEGQETQYF
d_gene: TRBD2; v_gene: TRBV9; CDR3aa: CASSVGAGGSDTQYF
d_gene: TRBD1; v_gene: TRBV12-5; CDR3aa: CASGSGTVALSSYNEQFF
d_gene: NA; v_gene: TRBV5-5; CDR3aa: CASSPAAVGNQPQHF
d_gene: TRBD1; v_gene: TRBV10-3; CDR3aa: CAIIGTGDANTGELFF
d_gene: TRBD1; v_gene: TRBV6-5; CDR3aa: CASSYSGTGTYEKLFF
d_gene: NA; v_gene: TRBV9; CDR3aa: CASSVGSYNEQFF
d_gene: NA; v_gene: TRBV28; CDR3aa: CASSLGWAGASPLHF
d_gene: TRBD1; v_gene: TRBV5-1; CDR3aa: CASSPQMGTGVEKLFF
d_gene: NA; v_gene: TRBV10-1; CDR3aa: CASSVSYTGELFF
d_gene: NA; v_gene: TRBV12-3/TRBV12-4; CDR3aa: CASSLRPTGELFF
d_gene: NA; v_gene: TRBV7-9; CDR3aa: CASSLATLTDTQYF
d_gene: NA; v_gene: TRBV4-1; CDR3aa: CASSQDPRLGWDEQFF
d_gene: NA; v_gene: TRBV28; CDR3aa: CASREGGVTNSPLHF
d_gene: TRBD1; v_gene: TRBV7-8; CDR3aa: CASSKRTGSYSNQPQHF
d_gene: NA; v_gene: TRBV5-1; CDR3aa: CASSLARGHLETQYF
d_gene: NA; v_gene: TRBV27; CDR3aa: CASSLGAGLNNSPLHF
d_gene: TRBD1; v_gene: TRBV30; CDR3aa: CAWSDLTGLHQPQHF
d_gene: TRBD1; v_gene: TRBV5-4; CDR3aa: CASSLVLTGSYEQYF
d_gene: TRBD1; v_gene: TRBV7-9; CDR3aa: CASSPRDRGPTDTQYF
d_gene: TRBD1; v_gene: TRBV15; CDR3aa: CATSRGDRVDEKLFF
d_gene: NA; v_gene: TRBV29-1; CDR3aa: CSVEEMGEDGYTF
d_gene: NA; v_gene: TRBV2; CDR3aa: CASSAGQDYGYTF
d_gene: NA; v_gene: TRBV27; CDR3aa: CASSLRGGGQPQHF
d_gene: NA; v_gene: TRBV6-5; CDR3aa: CASIVTNFGEQFF
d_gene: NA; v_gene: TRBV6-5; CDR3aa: CASKTGDQPQHF
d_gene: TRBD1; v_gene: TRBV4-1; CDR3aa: CASSQLQGVGETQYF
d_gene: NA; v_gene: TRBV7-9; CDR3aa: CASSLGTAKGYTF
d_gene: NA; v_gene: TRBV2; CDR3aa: CASLRDTDIQYF